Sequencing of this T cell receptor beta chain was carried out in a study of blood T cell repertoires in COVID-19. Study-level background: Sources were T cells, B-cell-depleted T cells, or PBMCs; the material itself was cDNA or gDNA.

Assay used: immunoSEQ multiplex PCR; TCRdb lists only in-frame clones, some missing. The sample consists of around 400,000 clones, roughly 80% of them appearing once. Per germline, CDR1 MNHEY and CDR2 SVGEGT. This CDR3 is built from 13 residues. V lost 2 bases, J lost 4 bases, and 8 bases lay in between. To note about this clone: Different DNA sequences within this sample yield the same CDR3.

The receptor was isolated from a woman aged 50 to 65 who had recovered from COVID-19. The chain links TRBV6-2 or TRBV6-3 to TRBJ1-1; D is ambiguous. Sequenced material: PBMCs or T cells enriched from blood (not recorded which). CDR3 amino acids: CASSYRRGTEAFF. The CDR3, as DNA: TGTGCCAGCAGTTACCGGCGGGGCACTGAAGCTTTCTTT.